The clone carrying this TCR beta chain appeared a single time. 60 Vbeta and 13 Jbeta primers were used in PCR. This table comes from immunoSEQ multiplex PCR, and its TCRdb copy is limited to in-frame clones, with some not included. The sample comprises 110,000 to 150,000 clones, 70% to 85% of which are singletons, and roughly 9.7% rests with the top ten. This sample is drawn from a study of cytomegalovirus exposure and HLA in healthy donors. This CDR3 has 13 residues. Germline lookup yields CDR1 GTSNPN and CDR2 SVGIG (reference sequence). V was shortened by 2 bases and J by 7 bases, with 11 bases between the two germline ends.

This TCR came from a woman aged 60-75 years in good health and CMV-seropositive. The chain uses TRBV30 and TRBJ2-2, with TRBD2 as a possible D gene (5 bases). Sequencing was done on a sample of PBMCs. This chain's CDR3 is CAWSTGIGGELFF. The CDR3 nucleotides read TGTGCCTGGAGTACGGGGATCGGCGGGGAGCTGTTTTTT. The full variable domain, its missing parts supplied by reference TRBV30 and TRBJ2-2, is SQTIHQWPATLVQPVGSPLSLECTVEGTSNPNLYWYRQAAGRGLQLLFYSVGIGQISSEVPQNLSASRPQDRQFILSSKKLLLSDSGFYLCAWSTGIGGELFFGEGSRLTVL.